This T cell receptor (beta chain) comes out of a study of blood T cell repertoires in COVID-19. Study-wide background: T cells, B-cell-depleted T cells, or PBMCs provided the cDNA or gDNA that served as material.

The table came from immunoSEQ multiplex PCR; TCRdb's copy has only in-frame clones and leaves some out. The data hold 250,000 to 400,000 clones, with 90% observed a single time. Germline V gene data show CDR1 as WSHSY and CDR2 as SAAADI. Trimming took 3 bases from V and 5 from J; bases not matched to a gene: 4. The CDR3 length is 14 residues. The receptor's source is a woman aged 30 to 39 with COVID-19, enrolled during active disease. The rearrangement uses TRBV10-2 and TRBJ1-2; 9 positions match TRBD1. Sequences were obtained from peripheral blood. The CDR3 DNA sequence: TGCGCCAGCAGTGAACAGGGGGCGCATTATGGCTACACCTTC. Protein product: CASSEQGAHYGYTF.